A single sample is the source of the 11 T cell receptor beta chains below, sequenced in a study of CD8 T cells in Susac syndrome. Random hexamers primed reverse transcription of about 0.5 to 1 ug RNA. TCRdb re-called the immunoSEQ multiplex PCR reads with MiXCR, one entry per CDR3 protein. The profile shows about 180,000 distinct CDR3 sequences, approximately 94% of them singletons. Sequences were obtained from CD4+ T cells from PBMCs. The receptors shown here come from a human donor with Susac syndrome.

The CDR3 DNA is TGTGCCAGTACCCCGGGACCCAGAAGGGGCTATGGCTACACCTTC. It specifies CASTPGPRRGYGYTF. The J gene is TRBJ1-2, the V gene TRBV19; maybe TRBD1 (5 bases). This CDR3 is built from 15 residues. Looked up from germline, CDR1 is LNHDA and CDR2 is SQIVND (reference sequence). Between the trimmed V and J ends, which lost 7 bases and 4 bases, there was a span of 19 bases.

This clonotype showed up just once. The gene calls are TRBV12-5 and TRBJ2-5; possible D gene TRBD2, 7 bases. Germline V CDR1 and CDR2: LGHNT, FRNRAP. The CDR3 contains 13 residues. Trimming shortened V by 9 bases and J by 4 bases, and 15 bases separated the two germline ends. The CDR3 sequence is CASRVGGAETQYF. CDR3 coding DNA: TGTGCTAGCCGGGTTGGGGGGGCAGAGACCCAGTACTTC.

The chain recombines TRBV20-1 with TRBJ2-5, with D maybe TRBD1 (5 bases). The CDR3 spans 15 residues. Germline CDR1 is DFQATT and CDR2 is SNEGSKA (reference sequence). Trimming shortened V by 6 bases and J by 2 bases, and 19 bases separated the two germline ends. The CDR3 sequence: CSAISFGQLQETQYF. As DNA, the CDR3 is TGCAGTGCCATTTCCTTCGGACAACTACAAGAGACCCAGTACTTC.

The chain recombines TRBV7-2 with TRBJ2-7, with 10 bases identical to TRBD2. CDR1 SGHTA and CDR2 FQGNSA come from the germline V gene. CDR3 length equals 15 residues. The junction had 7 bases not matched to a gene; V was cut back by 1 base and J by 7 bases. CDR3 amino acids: CASSLGLAGAGEQYF. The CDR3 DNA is TGTGCCAGCAGCTTAGGGCTAGCGGGGGCGGGAGAGCAGTACTTC.

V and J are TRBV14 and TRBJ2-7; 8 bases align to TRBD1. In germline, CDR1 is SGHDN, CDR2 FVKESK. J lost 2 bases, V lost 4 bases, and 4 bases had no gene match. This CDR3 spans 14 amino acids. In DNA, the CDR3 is TGTGCCAGCAGCCCATACAGGGGGGCCTACGAGCAGTACTTC. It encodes CASSPYRGAYEQYF.

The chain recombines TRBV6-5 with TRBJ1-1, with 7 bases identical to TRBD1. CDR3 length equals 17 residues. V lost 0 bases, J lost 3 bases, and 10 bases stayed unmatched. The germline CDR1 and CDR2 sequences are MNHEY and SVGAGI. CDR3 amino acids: CASSYSAGGVVDTEAFF. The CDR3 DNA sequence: TGTGCCAGCAGTTACTCGGCAGGGGGGGTTGTGGACACTGAAGCTTTCTTT.

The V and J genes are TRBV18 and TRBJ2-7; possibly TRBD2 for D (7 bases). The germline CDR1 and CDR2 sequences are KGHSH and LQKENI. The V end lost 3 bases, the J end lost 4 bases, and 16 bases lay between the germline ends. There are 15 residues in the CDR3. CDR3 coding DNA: TGTGCCAGCTCACCGGGGGGGGCACCTGAATACGAGCAGTACTTC. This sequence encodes CASSPGGAPEYEQYF. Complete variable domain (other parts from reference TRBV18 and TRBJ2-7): NAGVMQNPRHLVRRRGQEARLRCSPMKGHSHVYWYRQLPEEGLKFMVYLQKENIIDESGMPKERFSAEFPKEGPSILRIQQVVRGDSAAYFCASSPGGAPEYEQYFGPGTRLTVT.

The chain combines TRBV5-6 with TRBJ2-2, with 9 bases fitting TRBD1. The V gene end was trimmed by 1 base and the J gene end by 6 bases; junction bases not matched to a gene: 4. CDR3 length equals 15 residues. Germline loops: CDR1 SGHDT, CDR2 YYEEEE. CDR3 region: CASSLTGGAAGELFF. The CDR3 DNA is TGTGCCAGCAGCTTGACAGGGGGCGCAGCCGGGGAGCTGTTTTTT. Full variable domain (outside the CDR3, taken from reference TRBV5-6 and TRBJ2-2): DAGVTQSPTHLIKTRGQQVTLRCSPKSGHDTVSWYQQALGQGPQFIFQYYEEEERQRGNFPDRFSGHQFPNYSSELNVNALLLGDSALYLCASSLTGGAAGELFFGEGSRLTVL.

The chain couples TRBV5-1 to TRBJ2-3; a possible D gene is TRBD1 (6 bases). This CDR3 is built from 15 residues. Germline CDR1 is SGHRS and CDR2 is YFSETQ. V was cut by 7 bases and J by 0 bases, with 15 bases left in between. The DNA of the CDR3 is TGCGCCAGCGGGGGCGGGCCCCATAGCACAGATACGCAGTATTTT. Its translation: CASGGGPHSTDTQYF.

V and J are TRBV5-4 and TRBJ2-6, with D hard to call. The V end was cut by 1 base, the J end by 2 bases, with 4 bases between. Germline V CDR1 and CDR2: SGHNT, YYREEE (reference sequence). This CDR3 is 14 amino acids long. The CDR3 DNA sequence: TGTGCCAGCAGCTTGTGGACTGGGGCCAACGTCCTGACTTTC. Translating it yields CASSLWTGANVLTF.

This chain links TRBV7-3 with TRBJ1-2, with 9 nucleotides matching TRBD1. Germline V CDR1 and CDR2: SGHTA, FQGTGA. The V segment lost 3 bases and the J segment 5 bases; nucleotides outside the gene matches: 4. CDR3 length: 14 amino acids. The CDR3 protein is CASSLGQGGYGYTF. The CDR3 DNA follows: TGTGCCAGCAGCTTGGGACAGGGTGGATATGGCTACACCTTC.